Described below is a single T cell receptor beta chain sequence and its context. This clone was found once. The clone's antigen remains unknown. Base qualities are missing; no much larger clone stands one base away. The data stem from a study of T cell responses to AZD1222 COVID-19 vaccine listed by TCRdb under 2021. A note on the overall study: Because spike-specific TCR depth and breadth did not differ between the two schedules, AZD1222 recipients who got a second dose at roughly 4 weeks were pooled with those who got a second dose at roughly 12 weeks. Trial participants were enrolled by age into subgroups of 18-55, 56-69 and 70-plus years, and about 150, 27 and 61 TCR-sequenced participants, respectively, were included in these subgroups. A total of over 230 trial participants underwent TCR sequencing, of whom 207 received two doses of AZD1222 and about 26 received two doses of the MenACWY control vaccine. General conclusions and limits of the study: Participants were mostly white British, with more females than males. The authors suggested clonal diversity may have been underestimated. Because no samples from the day 14 peak response were available, repertoires could be characterized only after the peak T cell response. Only 5 to 7 AZD1222 recipients were SARS-CoV-2 seropositive at baseline, limiting conclusions about previously exposed vaccinees. In the small 56-69-year group, the increase in depth fell short of significance, most likely because of low power. After two AZD1222 doses, spike-specific TCR breadth and depth were significantly higher than at day 0 and than in MenACWY recipients. Nearly half of unique spike-specific TCRs reportedly recognized epitopes outside regions mutated in the B.1.351 and B.1.1.7 variants. CD4 TCRs associated with the vaccine covered the entire spike protein, and the dominant responses were in regions 160-218 and 743-854.

Taken from cysteine to phenylalanine, the CDR3 has 13 residues. Only the CDR3 region is kept as DNA, spanning 39 bases read in frame from base 1. CDR1 and CDR2 (LNHDA, SQIVND) derive from the germline V gene (reference sequence). Between the V and J ends, shortened by 7 bases and 0 bases respectively, the junction contains 7 bases. Read against the paper, the sample's time point label means: baseline before first vaccination. Samples from vaccinated people were obtained from the UK trials COV001 and COV002, which included a single-blind randomized controlled phase 2/3 trial of AZD1222 (ChAdOx1 nCoV-19) in healthy adults. For TCRbeta chain sequencing, PBMC samples were collected from trial participants at day 0 and at day 28 after the second dose. The CDR3 regions of human TCRbeta chains were analyzed by immunosequencing. In the authors' own workflow: Repertoire TCRs were checked for matches against a reference library of SARS-CoV-2-specific TCRs that had been generated using the MIRA antigen-specificity platform. Breadth meant the fraction of unique TCRs that were SARS-CoV-2-associated, whereas depth meant the fraction of total T cells that were SARS-CoV-2-associated. Using the MIRA data, each spike-specific TCR was assigned both to the spike region to which the TCR was reactive and to a CD4 or CD8 class. Log10-transformed breadth and depth values were compared by one-way ANOVA with Sidak's multiple comparisons tests. TCRdb provides this immuneACCESS table in a form limited to in-frame rearrangements. Some clones are lacking; in checked studies, under half of them reflect an unresolved V gene, and why the rest are absent is not known. V, J and clone size were drawn from that table, and D and trimming were deduced from the DNA. The sample data list about 150,000 clones, and around 93% of these were observed just once. The top ten hold about 9% of the sample.

The source of this sequence is an adult in good health. The sequence is built from TRBV19 and TRBJ1-5, and perhaps TRBD1 as D gene, on 6 matching bases. The sequenced sample was peripheral blood, obtained on day 0 of AZD1222 vaccination. CDR3 reads: CASNRDSNQPQHF. The nucleotide sequence reads TGTGCCAGTAACAGGGATAGCAATCAGCCCCAGCATTTT.